A selection of T cell receptor beta chains follows, all from one sample in a study of T-cell reconstitution after alpha-beta-depleted transplantation in children. TCRdb reanalysed the PCR reads using MiXCR and keeps one entry per CDR3 protein. The sample holds fewer than 250,000 distinct CDR3 sequences, around 7.8% seen once. The sample in question was PBMCs, mostly from graft donor cells, obtained 180 days after TCRalphabeta/CD19-depleted stem cell transplant. Receptors were obtained from a male patient under 18 who had a stem cell transplant for acute lymphoblastic leukemia, so the T cells may come from the graft donor. CDR3s include the opening cysteine and the closing phenylalanine or tryptophan. A D gene is named only where the DNA matches it firmly. Size is stated as how often the clone was seen (once, few, many) or a class if it is expanded.

d_call: TRBD2
clone_size: many
j_call: TRBJ2-6
cdr3_length: 20
v_call: TRBV29-1
cdr3_aa: CSVEDWVLGGTSSGANVLTF
cdr3_nt: TGCAGCGTTGAAGATTGGGTTTTGGGCGGGACTAGCTCTGGGGCCAACGTCCTGACTTTC

d_call: .
clone_size: many
j_call: TRBJ2-7
cdr3_length: 15
v_call: TRBV19
cdr3_aa: CASQPGASSIYEQYF
cdr3_nt: TGTGCCTCCCAACCGGGTGCAAGCTCCATCTACGAGCAGTACTTC

d_call: TRBD2
clone_size: many
j_call: TRBJ2-1
cdr3_length: 14
v_call: TRBV11-3
cdr3_aa: CASSAGTMDNEQFF
cdr3_nt: TGTGCCAGCAGCGCCGGGACTATGGACAATGAGCAGTTCTTC

d_call: TRBD2
clone_size: many
j_call: TRBJ2-1
cdr3_length: 16
v_call: TRBV6-1
cdr3_aa: CASSGPLGTSYNEQFF
cdr3_nt: TGTGCCAGCAGTGGACCGCTAGGGACTAGTTACAATGAGCAGTTCTTC

d_call: .
clone_size: many
j_call: TRBJ1-3
cdr3_length: 15
v_call: TRBV5-1
cdr3_aa: CASSPEWGSGNTIYF
cdr3_nt: TGCGCCAGCAGCCCCGAGTGGGGGTCTGGAAACACCATATATTTT

d_call: TRBD2
clone_size: many
j_call: TRBJ2-7
cdr3_length: 14
v_call: TRBV2
cdr3_aa: CASSDLGLANEQYF
cdr3_nt: TGTGCCAGCAGTGATTTGGGACTAGCGAACGAGCAGTACTTC

d_call: TRBD2
clone_size: many
j_call: TRBJ2-7
cdr3_length: 16
v_call: TRBV14
cdr3_aa: CASSQGPGLASYEQYF
cdr3_nt: TGTGCCAGCAGCCAAGGCCCCGGACTAGCGTCCTACGAGCAGTACTTC

d_call: .
clone_size: many
j_call: TRBJ2-6
cdr3_length: 16
v_call: TRBV12-3/TRBV12-4
cdr3_aa: CASSEGRFSGANVLTF
cdr3_nt: TGTGCCAGCAGCGAAGGGAGGTTCTCTGGGGCCAACGTCCTGACTTTC

d_call: TRBD2
clone_size: few
j_call: TRBJ2-1
cdr3_length: 15
v_call: TRBV4-1
cdr3_aa: CASSQASGGINEQFF
cdr3_nt: TGCGCCAGCAGCCAAGCTAGCGGGGGAATTAATGAGCAGTTCTTC

d_call: .
clone_size: many
j_call: TRBJ1-2
cdr3_length: 17
v_call: TRBV5-5
cdr3_aa: CASSRRAPGGGIYGYTF
cdr3_nt: TGTGCCAGCAGCCGTCGTGCCCCTGGGGGAGGTATCTATGGCTACACCTTC